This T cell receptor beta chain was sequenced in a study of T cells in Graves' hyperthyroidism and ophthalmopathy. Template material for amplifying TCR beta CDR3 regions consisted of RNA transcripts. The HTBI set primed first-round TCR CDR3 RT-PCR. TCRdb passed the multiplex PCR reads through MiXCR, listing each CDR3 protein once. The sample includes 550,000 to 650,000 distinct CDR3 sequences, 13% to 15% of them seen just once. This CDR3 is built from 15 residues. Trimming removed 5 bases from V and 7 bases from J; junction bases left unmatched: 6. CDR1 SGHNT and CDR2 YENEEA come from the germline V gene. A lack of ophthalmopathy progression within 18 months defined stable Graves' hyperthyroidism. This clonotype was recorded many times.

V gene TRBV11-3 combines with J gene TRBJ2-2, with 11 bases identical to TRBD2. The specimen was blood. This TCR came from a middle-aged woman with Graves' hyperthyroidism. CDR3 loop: CASSPTTSGVGELFF. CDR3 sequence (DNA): TGTGCCAGCAGCCCAACGACTAGCGGGGTCGGGGAGCTGTTTTTT.